Included here is one T cell receptor (beta chain) sequence, with context. With V trimmed by 4 bases and J by 1 base, 5 bases remained unmatched. The germline V gene has CDR1 MNHEY and CDR2 SMNVEV (reference sequence). The CDR3 is 15 residues long. Method: immunoSEQ multiplex PCR; TCRdb's copy keeps in-frame clones and lacks some. The table shows about 290,000 clones, with around 86% occurring only once. The sample is drawn from a study of blood T cell repertoires in COVID-19. The sequenced sample consisted of peripheral blood. The receptor comes from a woman aged 25 to 39 with active or convalescent COVID-19. The J gene is TRBJ2-7, the V gene TRBV27, with 9 bases fitting TRBD2. In DNA, the CDR3 is TGTGCCAGCAGTTCCCTAGCGGGGCCATCCTACGAGCAGTACTTC. Its protein is CASSSLAGPSYEQYF.